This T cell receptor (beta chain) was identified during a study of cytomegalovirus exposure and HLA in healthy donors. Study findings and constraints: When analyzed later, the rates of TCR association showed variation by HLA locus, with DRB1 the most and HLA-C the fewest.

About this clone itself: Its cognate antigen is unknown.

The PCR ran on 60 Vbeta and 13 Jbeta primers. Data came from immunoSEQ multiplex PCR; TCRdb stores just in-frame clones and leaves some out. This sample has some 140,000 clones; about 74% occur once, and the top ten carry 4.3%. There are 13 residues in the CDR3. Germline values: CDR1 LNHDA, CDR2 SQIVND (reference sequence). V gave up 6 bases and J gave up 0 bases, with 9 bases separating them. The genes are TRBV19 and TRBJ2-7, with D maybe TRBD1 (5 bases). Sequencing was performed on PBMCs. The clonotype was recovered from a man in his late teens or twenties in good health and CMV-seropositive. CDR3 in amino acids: CASRSTVSYEQYF. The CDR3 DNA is TGTGCCAGTAGATCGACAGTCTCCTACGAGCAGTACTTC. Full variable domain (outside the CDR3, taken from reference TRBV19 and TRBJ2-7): DGGITQSPKYLFRKEGQNVTLSCEQNLNHDAMYWYRQDPGQGLRLIYYSQIVNDFQKGDIAEGYSVSREKKESFPLTVTSAQKNPTAFYLCASRSTVSYEQYFGPGTRLTVT.